These T cell receptor beta chains were read from a single sample in a study of blood T cell repertoires in COVID-19. The data were produced by immunoSEQ multiplex PCR, yet TCRdb's version contains in-frame clones alone and is incomplete. The table shows 210,000 or so clones, with 85% to 90% occurring only once. Sample: peripheral blood. These receptors all stem from a man aged 45-60 years with acute or convalescent COVID-19. CDR3s include the opening cysteine and the closing phenylalanine or tryptophan. Each record gives: V gene, J gene, D gene, CDR3 DNA, CDR3 protein. A D gene is named only where the DNA matches it firmly.

>TRBV5-1|TRBJ1-1|TRBD1
TGCGCCAGCAGCCCACAAACAGGGGAGAACACTGAAGCTTTCTTT
CASSPQTGENTEAFF
>TRBV19|TRBJ1-5|-
TGTGCCAGTAGCCTATACAGTAGCAATCAGCCCCAGCATTTT
CASSLYSSNQPQHF
>TRBV6-5|TRBJ1-3|TRBD1
TGTGCCAGCAGAGACAGGGCAGCTGGAAACACCATATATTTT
CASRDRAAGNTIYF
>TRBV2|TRBJ2-4|-
TGTGCCAGCAGGGGACAACAGGGCGCCCCAAACATTCAGTACTTC
CASRGQQGAPNIQYF
>TRBV18|TRBJ1-3|-
TGTGCCAGCTCACCAGGGGAGAGCGGAAACACCATATATTTT
CASSPGESGNTIYF
>TRBV6-4|TRBJ2-1|TRBD2
TGTGCCAGCACCCCCGGGACTAAAGTCGATGAGCAGTTCTTC
CASTPGTKVDEQFF
>TRBV2|TRBJ1-5|-
TGTGCCAGCACCAGTAGGGGGGGTCAGCCCCAGCATTTT
CASTSRGGQPQHF
>TRBV27|TRBJ1-1|-
TGTGCCAGCAGTTTATGGGTTTCGGGGGGGCTCAGCACTGAAGCTTTCTTT
CASSLWVSGGLSTEAFF
>TRBV2|TRBJ1-1|-
TGTGCCACTAAAGACAGTTGGACTGAAGCTTTCTTT
CATKDSWTEAFF
>TRBV6-5|TRBJ1-1|-
TGTGCCAGCATCATATTCTACAGGAGCAACACTGAAGCTTTCTTT
CASIIFYRSNTEAFF